The 2 T cell receptor beta chains below all came from one sample that was sequenced in a study of tumor-infiltrating lymphocytes in localized non-small cell lung cancer. TCRdb's copy holds only in-frame clones and misses some; the assay was immunoSEQ multiplex PCR. The sample comprises more than 10,000 clones, 70% to 90% of which are singletons, and over 3.5% rests with the top ten. Sequencing used uninvolved lung tissue not adjacent to the tumor. These receptors all come from a human donor with non-small cell lung cancer.

The V call is TRBV11-3, the J call TRBJ2-2, with a possible D match to TRBD1 (5 bases). This CDR3 comprises 14 residues. Germline V gene lookup returns CDR1 SGHNT and CDR2 YENEEA. The V and J ends lost 7 bases and 3 bases respectively, with 12 bases between them. DNA of the CDR3: TGTGCCAGCACCTTGACAGAAGACACCGGGGAGCTGTTTTTT. This encodes CASTLTEDTGELFF.

This rearrangement joins TRBV5-4 to TRBJ1-2; D gene ambiguous. The CDR3 spans 15 residues. The V end lost 4 bases, the J end lost 0 bases, and 13 bases lay between the germline ends. Germline CDR1 reads SGHNT; CDR2 reads YYREEE (reference sequence). The CDR3 loop reads CASSRYAQTNYGYTF. CDR3 DNA: TGTGCCAGCAGCCGTTATGCACAGACTAACTATGGCTACACCTTC. The entire variable domain, with the rest obtained from reference TRBV5-4 and TRBJ1-2, is as follows: ETGVTQSPTHLIKTRGQQVTLRCSSQSGHNTVSWYQQALGQGPQFIFQYYREEENGRGNFPPRFSGLQFPNYSSELNVNALELDDSALYLCASSRYAQTNYGYTFGSGTRLTVV.